One sample yielded the 17 T cell receptor beta chains listed below, sequenced in a study of CD8 T cells in ankylosing spondylitis. These receptors have no known antigen. MiXCR was run by TCRdb on the 5' RACE reads, yielding one entry per CDR3 protein. The sample shows some 400,000 distinct CDR3 sequences, 20% to 25% of them seen only once. Findings and limits, study-wide: Apparently characteristic of ankylosing spondylitis blood was a TCR beta motif (about eight highly homologous variants).

The sequencing input was blood, either unsorted or a sorted T cell fraction (not recorded which). Receptor source: a male donor with ankylosing spondylitis.

V usage is TRBV20-1 and J usage is TRBJ1-6, with TRBD1 matching 8 bases. This CDR3 contains 14 residues. Unmatched junction bases numbered 0, after V lost 3 bases and J lost 2 bases. Germline V gene sequence: CDR1 DFQATT, CDR2 SNEGSKA (reference sequence). CDR3 in DNA: TGCAGTGCTAGGGGACAGGCCTATAATTCACCCCTCCACTTT. Translated: CSARGQAYNSPLHF.

V is TRBV5-1 and J is TRBJ2-3, with 8 positions matching TRBD2. Germline CDR1 SGHRS, CDR2 YFSETQ. J was trimmed by 3 bases and V by 4 bases; bases with no gene match: 4. CDR3 length equals 14 residues. The chain's CDR3 is CASSAGLVTDTQYF. The CDR3 DNA reads as TGCGCCAGCAGCGCGGGACTAGTTACAGATACGCAGTATTTT.

Only a few counts were recorded for this clonotype. This chain uses TRBV7-3 with TRBJ1-4; D is ambiguous. Deletions cut 2 bases from V and 8 bases from J, with 12 bases between. The CDR3 is 14 residues long. From germline, CDR1 is SGHTA and CDR2 FQGTGA. CDR3 loop: CASSLLIRGEKLFF. The CDR3 nucleotides are TGTGCCAGCAGCTTATTGATCCGAGGAGAAAAACTGTTTTTT.

The chain employs TRBV7-2 and TRBJ1-1; D may be TRBD1 (5 bases). CDR3 length: 14 residues. Trimming stripped 5 bases from V and 1 base from J, with 11 bases between. The V gene's germline CDR1 is SGHTA and CDR2 FQGNSA. The CDR3 nucleotides read TGTGCCAGCAGCCCGGACACCTGGAACACTGAAGCTTTCTTT. It is translated as CASSPDTWNTEAFF.

The chain employs TRBV24-1 and TRBJ2-1; D call uncertain. Germline V gene sequence: CDR1 KGHDR, CDR2 SFDVKD. CDR3 length: 11 amino acids. V was trimmed by 7 bases and J by 9 bases, leaving 9 bases between them. Here the CDR3 DNA reads TGTGCCACCAGCACGTCCCTTGAGCAGTTCTTC. Encoded protein: CATSTSLEQFF.

The gene calls are TRBV13 and TRBJ2-7, with D possibly matching TRBD2 (5 bases). CDR1 and CDR2 (germline): PRHDT, FYEKMQ (reference sequence). This CDR3 contains 14 residues. The germline V and J ends were trimmed by 5 bases and 1 base, with 12 bases remaining between them. CDR3 coding DNA: TGTGCCAGCAGCCCCCCGCGCGGGTCCTACGAGCAGTACTTC. Encoded protein: CASSPPRGSYEQYF.

This clonotype came up a few times. The chain is built from TRBV9 and TRBJ1-2; D is possibly TRBD1 (5 bases). There are 15 residues in the CDR3. The germline V gene encodes CDR1 SGDLS and CDR2 YYNGEE. V was trimmed by 0 bases and J by 6 bases, leaving 15 bases between them. The CDR3 bases are TGTGCCAGCAGCGTAGTGTCCCAGGACATCAATGGCTACACCTTC. It encodes CASSVVSQDINGYTF. Variable domain in full (rest from reference TRBV9 and TRBJ1-2): DSGVTQTPKHLITATGQRVTLRCSPRSGDLSVYWYQQSLDQGLQFLIQYYNGEERAKGNILERFSAQQFPDLHSELNLSSLELGDSALYFCASSVVSQDINGYTFGSGTRLTVV.

J is TRBJ1-5 and V is TRBV28; D possibly corresponds to TRBD1 (5 bases). Trimming cost V 3 bases and J 3 bases, with 12 bases left between them. This CDR3 is 15 amino acids long. Germline V gene lookup returns CDR1 MDHEN and CDR2 SYDVKM. The CDR3 nucleotides are TGTGCCAGCAGTTTTTTGACAGTCGTCAATCAGCCCCAGCATTTT. This gives the protein CASSFLTVVNQPQHF.

The rearrangement joins TRBV18 to TRBJ2-4; possible D gene TRBD1, 6 bases. CDR1 and CDR2 from the germline V gene are KGHSH and LQKENI. The ends were cut back, 1 base at V and 0 bases at J, with 19 bases in the middle. CDR3 length: 19 residues. The CDR3 sequence is CASSPRALRQDSAKNIQYF. CDR3 DNA: TGTGCCAGCTCACCACGAGCGTTAAGACAGGATTCAGCCAAAAACATTCAGTACTTC.

This clonotype was seen a few times. This chain connects TRBV5-1 to TRBJ2-7, with D possibly being TRBD1 (6 bases). Deletions cut 0 bases from V and 2 bases from J, with 12 bases between. The germline gives CDR1 SGHRS, CDR2 YFSETQ. The CDR3 has 15 residues. The CDR3 is CASSLGPGDPYEQYF. In DNA, the CDR3 is TGCGCCAGCAGCTTGGGGCCAGGGGACCCCTACGAGCAGTACTTC.

CDR3 loop: CASSPGTGYRETQYF. The CDR3 DNA reads as TGTGCCAGCTCACCTGGGACAGGGTACCGGGAGACCCAGTACTTC. The gene calls are TRBV18 and TRBJ2-5; 9 nucleotides line up with TRBD1. This CDR3 has 15 residues. The V and J ends lost 3 bases and 5 bases, in that order; junction bases with no gene match: 7. The germline CDR1 and CDR2 sequences are KGHSH and LQKENI.

The rearrangement uses TRBV7-9 and TRBJ1-2; possible D gene TRBD1, 6 bases. V lost 5 bases, J lost 0 bases, and 16 bases lay in between. Germline CDR1 SEHNR, CDR2 FQNEAQ (reference sequence). This CDR3 comprises 16 residues. DNA for the CDR3: TGTGCCAGCAGCCGAATGGGGGGGCCAACTAACTATGGCTACACCTTC. This codes for CASSRMGGPTNYGYTF. The variable domain in full, with the rest retrieved from reference TRBV7-9 and TRBJ1-2, is DTGVSQNPRHKITKRGQNVTFRCDPISEHNRLYWYRQTLGQGPEFLTYFQNEAQLEKSRLLSDRFSAERPKGSFSTLEIQRTEQGDSAMYLCASSRMGGPTNYGYTFGSGTRLTVV.

The chain links TRBV20-1 to TRBJ2-5; D ambiguous. V lost 0 bases and J 5 bases, leaving 4 bases between the germline ends. The CDR3 sequence is 11 residues long. Germline V gene sequence: CDR1 DFQATT, CDR2 SNEGSKA (reference sequence). CDR3: CSAREQETQYF. The CDR3 nucleotides are TGCAGTGCTAGAGAGCAGGAGACCCAGTACTTC.

This clonotype showed up just a few times. The gene calls are TRBV7-8 and TRBJ2-2; TRBD2 might be the D (6 bases). CDR1 is SGHVS, CDR2 FQNEAQ, per germline. V was cut by 3 bases and J by 0 bases, with 14 bases left in between. The CDR3 is 17 amino acids. The CDR3: CASSFFGGRTNTGELFF. The CDR3, as DNA: TGTGCCAGCAGCTTCTTTGGTGGGAGGACGAACACCGGGGAGCTGTTTTTT.

The chain has TRBV7-3 and TRBJ2-3, with D possibly being TRBD2 (5 bases). There are 13 residues in the CDR3. The V end lost 5 bases, the J end lost 6 bases, and 12 bases lay between the germline ends. The germline gives CDR1 SGHTA, CDR2 FQGTGA. CDR3 sequence reads: CASSVKGVDTQYF. The CDR3 DNA reads as TGTGCCAGCAGCGTAAAGGGAGTTGATACGCAGTATTTT.

The chain is built from TRBV7-2 and TRBJ1-5, with D possibly TRBD1 on 6 matching bases. This CDR3 is built from 16 residues. Between the trimmed V and J ends, which lost 2 bases and 5 bases, there was a span of 16 bases. CDR1 is SGHTA, CDR2 FQGNSA, per germline. The CDR3 region has the DNA TGTGCCAGCAGCTTAAGGTTGGGGGCTCGAGATCAGCCCCAGCATTTT. This sequence encodes CASSLRLGARDQPQHF.

The table lists this clonotype with many counts. The chain employs TRBV7-9 and TRBJ1-1; D gene uncertain. V shed 2 bases and J shed 2 bases, with 0 bases lying between them. The CDR3 covers 11 residues. Germline CDR1 is SEHNR and CDR2 is FQNEAQ (reference sequence). This CDR3 is CASSLNTEAFF. The CDR3 nucleotides read TGTGCCAGCAGCTTAAACACTGAAGCTTTCTTT. Full variable domain (missing parts from reference TRBV7-9 and TRBJ1-1): DTGVSQNPRHKITKRGQNVTFRCDPISEHNRLYWYRQTLGQGPEFLTYFQNEAQLEKSRLLSDRFSAERPKGSFSTLEIQRTEQGDSAMYLCASSLNTEAFFGQGTRLTVV.